This T cell receptor beta chain stems from a study of tumor-infiltrating lymphocytes in primary liver carcinoma. About the study: Lesions, classed as T1-T3 N0M0, spanned roughly 4.2 to 11 cm across. In every tissue type, samples returned a similar yield of roughly 3.65 to 8 million productive TCRbeta reads. Study outcomes and limitations: Lower overlap was observed for tumor-adjacent and tumor-blood pairs relative to tumor region pairs. All five tumor regions shared only about 7.5-24% of top clones.

RNA and DNA were co-extracted from about 20-30 mg of unsorted bulk tissue. With around 500 ng total RNA as template and a constant-region primer, TCR beta cDNA was made. Amplification in three nested multiplex PCR rounds with slightly modified ARM-PCR gave rise to TCR beta libraries. The two initial PCR rounds, approximately 10 cycles each, used TRBV1-TRBV30 forward and C-beta reverse primers. Using its own MiXCR run on the multiplex PCR reads, TCRdb lists one record per CDR3 protein. The sample records under 110,000 distinct CDR3 sequences, 55% to 80% being singletons. Germline values: CDR1 SEHNR, CDR2 FQNEAQ (reference sequence). This CDR3 is built from 18 residues. For this clonotype: What it binds is unknown. The junction departs from the called germline gene at one end, perhaps through a read error.

This TCR was recovered from a woman aged 55 to 70 with primary liver carcinoma and hepatitis B virus infection. The chain links TRBV7-9 to TRBJ1-4, with 9 nucleotides matching TRBD1. The source material was liver tumor tissue from sampling region 2. The sample's subset: tumor region T2, inferior pole. In DNA, the CDR3 is TGTGCCAACAGCTTATCCCCGGGACAGGGAACAACTAATGAAAAACTGTTTTTT. Translation gives CANSLSPGQGTTNEKLFF.